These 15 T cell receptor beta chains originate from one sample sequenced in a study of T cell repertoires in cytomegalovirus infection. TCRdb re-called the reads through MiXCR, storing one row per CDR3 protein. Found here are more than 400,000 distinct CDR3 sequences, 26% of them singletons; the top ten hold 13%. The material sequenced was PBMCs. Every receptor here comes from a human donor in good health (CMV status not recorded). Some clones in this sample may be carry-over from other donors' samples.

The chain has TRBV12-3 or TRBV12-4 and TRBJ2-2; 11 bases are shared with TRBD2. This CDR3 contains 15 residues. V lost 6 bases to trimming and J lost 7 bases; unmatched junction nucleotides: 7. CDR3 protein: CASRPGTSGIGELFF. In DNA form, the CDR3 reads TGTGCCAGCAGGCCCGGGACTAGCGGTATCGGGGAGCTGTTTTTT.

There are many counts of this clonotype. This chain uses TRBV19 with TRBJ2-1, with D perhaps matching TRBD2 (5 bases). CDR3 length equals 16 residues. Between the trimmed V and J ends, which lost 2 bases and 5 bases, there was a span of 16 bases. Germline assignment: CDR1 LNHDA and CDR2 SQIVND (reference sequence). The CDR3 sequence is CASSIIMSGNNNEQFF. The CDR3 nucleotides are TGTGCCAGTAGTATAATTATGTCGGGGAATAACAATGAGCAGTTCTTC. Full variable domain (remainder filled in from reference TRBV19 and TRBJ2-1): DGGITQSPKYLFRKEGQNVTLSCEQNLNHDAMYWYRQDPGQGLRLIYYSQIVNDFQKGDIAEGYSVSREKKESFPLTVTSAQKNPTAFYLCASSIIMSGNNNEQFFGPGTRLTVL.

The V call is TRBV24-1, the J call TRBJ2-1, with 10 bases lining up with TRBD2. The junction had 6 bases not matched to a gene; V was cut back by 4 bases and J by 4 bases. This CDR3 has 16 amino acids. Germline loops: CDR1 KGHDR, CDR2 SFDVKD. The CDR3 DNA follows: TGTGCCACCAGTGACCTGACTAGCGGGTCGTACAATGAGCAGTTCTTC. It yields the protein CATSDLTSGSYNEQFF.

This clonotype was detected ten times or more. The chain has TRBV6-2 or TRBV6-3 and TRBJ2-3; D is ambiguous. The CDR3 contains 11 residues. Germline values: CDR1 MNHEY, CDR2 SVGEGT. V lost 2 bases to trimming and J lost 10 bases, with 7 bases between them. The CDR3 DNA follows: TGTGCCAGCAGTTACGGAGAAGCGCAGTATTTT. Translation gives CASSYGEAQYF.

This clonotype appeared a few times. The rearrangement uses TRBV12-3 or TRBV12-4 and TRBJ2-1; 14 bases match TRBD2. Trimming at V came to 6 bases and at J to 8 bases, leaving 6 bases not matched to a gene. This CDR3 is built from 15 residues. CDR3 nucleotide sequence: TGTGCCAGCAGACTCGGGACTAGCGGGAGCCATGAGCAGTTCTTC. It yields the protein CASRLGTSGSHEQFF.

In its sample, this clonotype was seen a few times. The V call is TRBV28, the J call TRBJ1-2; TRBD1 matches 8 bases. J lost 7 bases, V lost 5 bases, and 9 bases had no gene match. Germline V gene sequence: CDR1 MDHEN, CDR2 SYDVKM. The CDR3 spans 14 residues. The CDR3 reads CASSIFQGAFGYTF. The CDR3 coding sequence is TGTGCCAGCAGTATCTTTCAGGGGGCGTTTGGCTACACCTTC.

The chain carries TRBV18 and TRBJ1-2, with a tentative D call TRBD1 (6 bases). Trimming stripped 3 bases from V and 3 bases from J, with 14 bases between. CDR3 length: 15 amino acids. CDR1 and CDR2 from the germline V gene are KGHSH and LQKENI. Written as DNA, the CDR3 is TGTGCCAGCTCACCTCTAAAACAGGGCTACTATGGCTACACCTTC. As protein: CASSPLKQGYYGYTF.

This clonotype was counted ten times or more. The chain's CDR3 is CASSLVGQGVGSPLHF. CDR3 coding DNA: TGTGCCAGCAGCTTAGTGGGACAGGGAGTAGGGTCACCCCTCCACTTT. V gene TRBV7-2 combines with J gene TRBJ1-6; 9 bases are a match to TRBD1. CDR3 length equals 16 residues. V gave up 1 base and J gave up 10 bases; unmatched junction bases: 8. Germline CDR1 and CDR2: SGHTA and FQGNSA.

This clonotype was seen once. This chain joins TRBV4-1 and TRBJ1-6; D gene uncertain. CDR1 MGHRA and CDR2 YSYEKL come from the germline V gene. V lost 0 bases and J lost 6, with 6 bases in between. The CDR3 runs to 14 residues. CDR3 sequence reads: CASSQEWGNSPLHF. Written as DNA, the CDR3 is TGCGCCAGCAGCCAAGAATGGGGTAATTCACCCCTCCACTTT.

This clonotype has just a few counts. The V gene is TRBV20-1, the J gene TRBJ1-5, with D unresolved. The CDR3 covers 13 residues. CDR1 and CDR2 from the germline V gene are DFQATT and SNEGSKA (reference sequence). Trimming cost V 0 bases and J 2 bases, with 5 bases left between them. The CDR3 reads CSARELGNQPQHF. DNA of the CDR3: TGCAGTGCTAGAGAGCTGGGCAATCAGCCCCAGCATTTT.

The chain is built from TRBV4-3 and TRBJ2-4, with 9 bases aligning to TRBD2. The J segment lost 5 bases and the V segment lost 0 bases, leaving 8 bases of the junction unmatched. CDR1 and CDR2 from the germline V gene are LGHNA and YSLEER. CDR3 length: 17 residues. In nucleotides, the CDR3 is TGCGCCAGCAGCCAAGACCCAGCGGGAGGCCCGCAAAACATTCAGTACTTC. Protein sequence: CASSQDPAGGPQNIQYF.

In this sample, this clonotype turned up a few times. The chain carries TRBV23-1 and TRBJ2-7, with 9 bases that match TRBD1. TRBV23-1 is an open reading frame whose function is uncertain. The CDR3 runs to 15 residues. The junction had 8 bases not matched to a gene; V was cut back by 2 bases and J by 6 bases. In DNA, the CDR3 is TGCGCCAGCAGTCAAGCGACAGGGGGTCGCAGCGAGCAGTACGTC. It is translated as CASSQATGGRSEQYV.

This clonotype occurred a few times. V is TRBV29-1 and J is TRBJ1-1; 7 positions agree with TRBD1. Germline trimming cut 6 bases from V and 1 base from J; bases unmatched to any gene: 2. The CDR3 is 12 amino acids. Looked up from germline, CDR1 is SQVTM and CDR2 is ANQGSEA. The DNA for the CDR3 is TGCAGCGTCGGACAGGCGAACACTGAAGCTTTCTTT. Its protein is CSVGQANTEAFF.

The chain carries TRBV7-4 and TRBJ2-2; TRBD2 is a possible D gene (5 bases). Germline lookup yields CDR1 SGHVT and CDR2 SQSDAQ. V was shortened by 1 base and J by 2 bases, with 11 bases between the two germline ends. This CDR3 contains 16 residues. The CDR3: CASSLVPSTNTGELFF. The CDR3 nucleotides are TGTGCCAGCAGCTTAGTTCCTAGCACTAACACCGGGGAGCTGTTTTTT.

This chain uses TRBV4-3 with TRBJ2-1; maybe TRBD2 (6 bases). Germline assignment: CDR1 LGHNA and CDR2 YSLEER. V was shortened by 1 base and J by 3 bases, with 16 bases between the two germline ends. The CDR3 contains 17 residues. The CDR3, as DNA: TGCGCCAGCAGCCAAGGTGATAGCGGAGACTTCTACAATGAGCAGTTCTTC. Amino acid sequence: CASSQGDSGDFYNEQFF.